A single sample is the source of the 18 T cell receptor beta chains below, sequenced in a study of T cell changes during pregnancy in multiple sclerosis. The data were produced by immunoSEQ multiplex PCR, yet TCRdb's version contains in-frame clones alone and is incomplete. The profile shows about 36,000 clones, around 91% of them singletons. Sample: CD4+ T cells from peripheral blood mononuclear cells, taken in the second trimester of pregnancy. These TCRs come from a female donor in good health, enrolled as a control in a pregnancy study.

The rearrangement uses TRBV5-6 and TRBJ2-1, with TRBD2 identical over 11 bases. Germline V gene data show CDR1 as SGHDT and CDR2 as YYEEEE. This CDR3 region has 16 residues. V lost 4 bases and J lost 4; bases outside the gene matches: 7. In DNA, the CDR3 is TGTGCCAGCAGCGGGGGACTAGCGGAGAGGTACAATGAGCAGTTCTTC. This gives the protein CASSGGLAERYNEQFF.

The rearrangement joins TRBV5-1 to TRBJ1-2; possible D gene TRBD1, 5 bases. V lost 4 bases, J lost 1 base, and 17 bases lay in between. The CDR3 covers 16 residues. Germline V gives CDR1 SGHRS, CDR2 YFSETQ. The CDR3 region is CASSPAPGGSNYGYTF. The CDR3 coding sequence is TGCGCCAGCAGCCCGGCCCCCGGGGGAAGTAACTATGGCTACACCTTC.

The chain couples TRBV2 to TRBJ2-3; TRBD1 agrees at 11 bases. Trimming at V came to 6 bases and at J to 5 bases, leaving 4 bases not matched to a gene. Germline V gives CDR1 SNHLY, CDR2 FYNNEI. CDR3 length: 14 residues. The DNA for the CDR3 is TGTGCCAGCAGGAGGGACAGGGGGATAGATACGCAGTATTTT. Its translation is CASRRDRGIDTQYF.

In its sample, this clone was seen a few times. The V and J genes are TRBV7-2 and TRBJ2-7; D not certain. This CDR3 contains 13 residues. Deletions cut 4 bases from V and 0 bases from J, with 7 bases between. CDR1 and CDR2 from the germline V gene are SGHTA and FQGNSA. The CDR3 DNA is TGTGCCAGCAGCTCAGACTTCTCCTACGAGCAGTACTTC. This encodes CASSSDFSYEQYF.

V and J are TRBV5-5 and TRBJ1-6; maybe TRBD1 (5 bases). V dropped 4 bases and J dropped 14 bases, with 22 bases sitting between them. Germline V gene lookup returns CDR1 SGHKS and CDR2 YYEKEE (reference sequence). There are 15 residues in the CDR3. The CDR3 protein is CASSVQGPGYLALHF. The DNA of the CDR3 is TGTGCCAGCAGCGTCCAGGGCCCCGGGTATTTGGCCCTCCACTTT. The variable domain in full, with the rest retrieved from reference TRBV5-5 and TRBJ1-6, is DAGVTQSPTHLIKTRGQQVTLRCSPISGHKSVSWYQQVLGQGPQFIFQYYEKEERGRGNFPDRFSARQFPNYSSELNVNALLLGDSALYLCASSVQGPGYLALHFGNGTRLTVT.

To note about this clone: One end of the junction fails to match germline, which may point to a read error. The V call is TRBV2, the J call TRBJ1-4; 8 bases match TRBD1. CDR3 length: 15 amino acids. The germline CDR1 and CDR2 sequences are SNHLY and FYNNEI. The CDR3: CTSNGQGPSNEKLFF. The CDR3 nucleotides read TGTACCAGCAACGGACAGGGCCCTTCTAATGAAAAACTGTTTTTT.

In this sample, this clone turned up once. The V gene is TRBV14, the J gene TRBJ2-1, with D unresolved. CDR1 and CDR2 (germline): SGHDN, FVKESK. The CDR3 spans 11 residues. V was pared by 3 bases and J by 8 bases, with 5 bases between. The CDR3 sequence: CASSQYDEQFF. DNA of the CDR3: TGTGCCAGCAGCCAGTATGATGAGCAGTTCTTC.

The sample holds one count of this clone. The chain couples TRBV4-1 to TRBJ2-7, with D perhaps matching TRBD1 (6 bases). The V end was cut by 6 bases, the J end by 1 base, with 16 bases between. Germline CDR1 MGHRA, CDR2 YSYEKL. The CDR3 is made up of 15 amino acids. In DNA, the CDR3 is TGCGCCAGCAGAAACCGGGACACCAATTCCTACGAGCAGTACTTC. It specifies CASRNRDTNSYEQYF.

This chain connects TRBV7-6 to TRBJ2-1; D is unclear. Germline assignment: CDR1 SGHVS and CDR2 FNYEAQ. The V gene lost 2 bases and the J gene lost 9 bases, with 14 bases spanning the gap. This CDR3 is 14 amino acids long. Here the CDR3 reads CASSLQGARGEQFF. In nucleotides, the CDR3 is TGTGCCAGCAGCTTACAAGGAGCACGCGGTGAGCAGTTCTTC.

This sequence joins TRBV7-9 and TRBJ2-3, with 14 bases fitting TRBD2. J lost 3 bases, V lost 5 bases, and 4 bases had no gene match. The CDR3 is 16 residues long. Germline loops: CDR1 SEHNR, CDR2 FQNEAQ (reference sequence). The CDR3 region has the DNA TGTGCCAGCAGCCGGACTAGCGGGAGGCTAACAGATACGCAGTATTTT. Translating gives CASSRTSGRLTDTQYF. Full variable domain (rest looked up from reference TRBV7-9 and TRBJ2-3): DTGVSQNPRHKITKRGQNVTFRCDPISEHNRLYWYRQTLGQGPEFLTYFQNEAQLEKSRLLSDRFSAERPKGSFSTLEIQRTEQGDSAMYLCASSRTSGRLTDTQYFGPGTRLTVL.

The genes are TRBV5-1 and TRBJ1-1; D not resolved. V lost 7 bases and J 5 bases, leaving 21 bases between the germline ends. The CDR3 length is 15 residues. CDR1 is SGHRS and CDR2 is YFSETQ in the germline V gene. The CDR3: CASAIYTVAGTEAFF. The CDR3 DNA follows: TGCGCCAGCGCGATTTATACAGTAGCGGGTACTGAAGCTTTCTTT.

CDR3 DNA: TGTGCCAGCAGCTTAGAAGGAGGTCGGAACAATGAGCAGTTCTTC. Protein: CASSLEGGRNNEQFF. V and J are TRBV7-2 and TRBJ2-1; possibly TRBD2 for D (5 bases). The CDR3 is 15 amino acids. V was shortened by 1 base and J by 5 bases, with 12 bases between the two germline ends. Germline lookup yields CDR1 SGHTA and CDR2 FQGNSA.

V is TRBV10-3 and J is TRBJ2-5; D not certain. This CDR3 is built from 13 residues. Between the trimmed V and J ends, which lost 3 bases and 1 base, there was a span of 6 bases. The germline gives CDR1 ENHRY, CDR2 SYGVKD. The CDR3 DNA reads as TGTGCCATCAGTGAAATAGCCCAAGAGACCCAGTACTTC. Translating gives CAISEIAQETQYF.

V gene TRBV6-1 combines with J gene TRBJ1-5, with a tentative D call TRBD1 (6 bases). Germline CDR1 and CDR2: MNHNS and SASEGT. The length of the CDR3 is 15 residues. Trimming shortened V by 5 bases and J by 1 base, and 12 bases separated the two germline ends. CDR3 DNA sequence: TGTGCCAGCAGTCGGGACACAGTGAGCAATCAGCCCCAGCATTTT. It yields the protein CASSRDTVSNQPQHF.

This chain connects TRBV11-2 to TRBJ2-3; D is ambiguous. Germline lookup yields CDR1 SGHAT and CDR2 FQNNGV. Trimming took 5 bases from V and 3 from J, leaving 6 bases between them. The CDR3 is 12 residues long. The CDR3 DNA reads TGTGCCAGCAGCCGCTATACAGATACGCAGTATTTT. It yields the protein CASSRYTDTQYF. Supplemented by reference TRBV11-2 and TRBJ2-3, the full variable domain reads EAGVAQSPRYKIIEKRQSVAFWCNPISGHATLYWYQQILGQGPKLLIQFQNNGVVDDSQLPKDRFSAERLKGVDSTLKIQPAKLEDSAVYLCASSRYTDTQYFGPGTRLTVL.

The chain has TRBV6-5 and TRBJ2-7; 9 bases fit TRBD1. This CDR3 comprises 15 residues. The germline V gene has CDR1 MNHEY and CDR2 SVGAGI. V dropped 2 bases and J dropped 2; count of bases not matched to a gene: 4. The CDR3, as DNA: TGTGCCAGCAGTTACACACGGACAGGGGCCTACGAGCAGTACTTC. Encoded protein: CASSYTRTGAYEQYF.

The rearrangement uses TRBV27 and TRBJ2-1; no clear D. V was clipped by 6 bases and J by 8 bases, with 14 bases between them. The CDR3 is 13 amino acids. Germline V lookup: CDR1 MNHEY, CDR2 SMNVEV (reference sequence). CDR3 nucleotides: TGTGCCAGCAGCCTACTGACTCCCGATGAGCAGTTCTTC. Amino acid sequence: CASSLLTPDEQFF.

CDR3 nucleotides: TGTGCCATCACCACGGGGATGAGCACAGATACGCAGTATTTT. Its translation: CAITTGMSTDTQYF. The chain links TRBV10-3 to TRBJ2-3, with TRBD2 as a possible D gene (5 bases). Looked up from germline, CDR1 is ENHRY and CDR2 is SYGVKD. The CDR3 sequence is 14 residues long. V was trimmed by 7 bases and J by 0 bases, leaving 11 bases between them.